The rows below give T cell receptor beta chains drawn from one sample of a study of PD-1 blockade in classical Hodgkin lymphoma. Profiling relied on immunoSEQ multiplex PCR, and the TCRdb table lists in-frame clones only, not all of them. The sample includes approximately 60,000 clones, more than 90% seen only once; the top ten take approximately 9.9%. Sample: peripheral blood mononuclear cells (PBMCs), taken at baseline. These receptors all stem from a human donor with classical Hodgkin lymphoma. CDR3s leave out the opening cysteine and the closing phenylalanine or tryptophan. The order of the fields is V gene, CDR3 length, D gene, CDR3 protein. The D gene is left open where the match is weak.

v_call: TRBV18; cdr3_length: 13; d_call: TRBD1; cdr3_aa: ASSPGQGVSSPLH
v_call: TRBV11-2; cdr3_length: 10; d_call: -; cdr3_aa: ASSFLRSPLH
v_call: TRBV13; cdr3_length: 14; d_call: TRBD1; cdr3_aa: ASSFSDRGSNTEAF
v_call: TRBV7-9; cdr3_length: 9; d_call: -; cdr3_aa: AVQGPYEQY
v_call: TRBV5-1; cdr3_length: 13; d_call: TRBD2; cdr3_aa: ASSYPGGNTGELF
v_call: TRBV13; cdr3_length: 11; d_call: -; cdr3_aa: ASSLGHHYEQY
v_call: TRBV7-9; cdr3_length: 14; d_call: TRBD2; cdr3_aa: ASSGRTSGNTGELF
v_call: TRBV7-6; cdr3_length: 15; d_call: -; cdr3_aa: ASSAWRGREAGNTIY
v_call: TRBV2; cdr3_length: 10; d_call: -; cdr3_aa: ASREDTDTQY
v_call: TRBV5-1; cdr3_length: 13; d_call: TRBD1; cdr3_aa: ASSPGTGYNQPQH
v_call: TRBV6-1; cdr3_length: 13; d_call: -; cdr3_aa: ASSRQLANTGELF
v_call: TRBV5-4; cdr3_length: 12; d_call: TRBD2; cdr3_aa: ASSWHVAGNEQY
v_call: TRBV6-1; cdr3_length: 10; d_call: -; cdr3_aa: ASKRLNQPQH
v_call: TRBV5-1; cdr3_length: 16; d_call: TRBD1; cdr3_aa: ASSLSGTGGVRDNEQF
v_call: TRBV7-9; cdr3_length: 13; d_call: TRBD1; cdr3_aa: ASRNRDRFTDTQY
v_call: TRBV9; cdr3_length: 17; d_call: -; cdr3_aa: ASSVAPGTPGELAGEQY
v_call: TRBV28; cdr3_length: 14; d_call: -; cdr3_aa: ASSFGVGVFNQPQH
v_call: TRBV21-1; cdr3_length: 15; d_call: -; cdr3_aa: ASSKVDRGWSNYGYT
v_call: TRBV7-5; cdr3_length: 7; d_call: -; cdr3_aa: VRSLSAD
v_call: TRBV19; cdr3_length: 11; d_call: -; cdr3_aa: ASSTRPGEKLF
v_call: TRBV18; cdr3_length: 11; d_call: -; cdr3_aa: ASSPTAVLGYT
v_call: TRBV9; cdr3_length: 11; d_call: -; cdr3_aa: ASSIDVGNTIY
v_call: TRBV2; cdr3_length: 11; d_call: TRBD1; cdr3_aa: ANHRGPGETQY
v_call: TRBV10-3; cdr3_length: 14; d_call: TRBD1; cdr3_aa: ATRQEGGTGSYEQY
v_call: TRBV28; cdr3_length: 16; d_call: -; cdr3_aa: ASKLLRGTISSTDTQY
v_call: TRBV7-2; cdr3_length: 13; d_call: -; cdr3_aa: ASSLAGRVATEAF
v_call: TRBV27; cdr3_length: 14; d_call: -; cdr3_aa: ASSLSSGARHNEQF
v_call: TRBV4-1; cdr3_length: 12; d_call: -; cdr3_aa: ASSQEGSTGELF
v_call: TRBV15; cdr3_length: 13; d_call: -; cdr3_aa: AGLGLGLRGYEQY
v_call: TRBV7-2; cdr3_length: 13; d_call: -; cdr3_aa: ASSSYSTGTGELF
v_call: TRBV7-9; cdr3_length: 13; d_call: -; cdr3_aa: ASSPGHLNTGELF
v_call: TRBV5-1; cdr3_length: 13; d_call: -; cdr3_aa: ASSLEGRTNNEQF
v_call: TRBV18; cdr3_length: 14; d_call: -; cdr3_aa: ASSPITVQGGEKLF
v_call: TRBV18; cdr3_length: 19; d_call: -; cdr3_aa: ASSPFQDSYQPRGITDTQY
v_call: TRBV4-1; cdr3_length: 14; d_call: -; cdr3_aa: ASSQDFPTVRQDYT
v_call: TRBV6-1; cdr3_length: 10; d_call: -; cdr3_aa: ASSAGKSEAF
v_call: TRBV28; cdr3_length: 13; d_call: TRBD2; cdr3_aa: ASSLLAGVWETQY
v_call: TRBV7-2; cdr3_length: 12; d_call: -; cdr3_aa: ASSLLLDLSEQY
v_call: TRBV2; cdr3_length: 9; d_call: -; cdr3_aa: ASMDDFEQY
v_call: TRBV2; cdr3_length: 13; d_call: -; cdr3_aa: ASSFELGLGYGYT
v_call: TRBV5-4; cdr3_length: 14; d_call: TRBD2; cdr3_aa: ASSGTSGGLTDTQY
v_call: TRBV5-1; cdr3_length: 15; d_call: -; cdr3_aa: ASSLTTGPSGANVLT
v_call: TRBV10-2; cdr3_length: 14; d_call: -; cdr3_aa: ASSEWEGASTDTQY
v_call: TRBV5-1; cdr3_length: 14; d_call: -; cdr3_aa: ASSFTPGQTGNTIY
v_call: TRBV27; cdr3_length: 14; d_call: -; cdr3_aa: ASSHRVSDGANVLT
v_call: TRBV7-8; cdr3_length: 11; d_call: -; cdr3_aa: ASSYRPPDTQY
v_call: TRBV5-6; cdr3_length: 14; d_call: TRBD2; cdr3_aa: ASSRIAGDYTDTQY
v_call: TRBV18; cdr3_length: 14; d_call: TRBD1; cdr3_aa: ASSPLDRVGTGELF
v_call: TRBV6-6; cdr3_length: 13; d_call: TRBD1; cdr3_aa: ASSPSGQTFYGYT
v_call: TRBV6-5; cdr3_length: 11; d_call: -; cdr3_aa: ASSSPVREKLF
v_call: TRBV6-1; cdr3_length: 13; d_call: TRBD1; cdr3_aa: ASSELPDRGYEQY
v_call: TRBV28; cdr3_length: 10; d_call: -; cdr3_aa: ASRSVNTEAF
v_call: TRBV5-1; cdr3_length: 13; d_call: TRBD1; cdr3_aa: ASSVNRGRDEKLF
v_call: TRBV7-9; cdr3_length: 13; d_call: TRBD2; cdr3_aa: ASSLGGGSSGELF
v_call: TRBV15; cdr3_length: 16; d_call: TRBD2; cdr3_aa: ATSRVPITSGGYYEQY
v_call: TRBV4-1; cdr3_length: 13; d_call: -; cdr3_aa: ASSQEHRGSYEQY